This entry is about one T cell receptor beta chain. TCRdb keeps only in-frame clones here, not all; method: immunoSEQ multiplex PCR. The sample carries under 150,000 clones, about 88% recorded once. This specimen comes from a study of PD-1 blockade in mismatch repair-deficient tumors. Every patient had mismatch repair deficiency by PCR or immunohistochemistry. The sequences come from peripheral blood, collected roughly 67 weeks after starting pembrolizumab. The receptor was derived from an adult with mismatch repair-deficient cancer.

The CDR3 nucleotides are TGTGCCAGCAGTGACTCAGGGGCCACCGGGGAGCTGTTTTTT. It is translated as CASSDSGATGELFF. The V gene is TRBV6-4, the J gene TRBJ2-2, with TRBD1 as a possible D gene (5 bases). Germline CDR1 and CDR2: MRHNA and SNTAGT. V was pared by 0 bases and J by 4 bases, with 6 bases between. The CDR3 is made up of 14 amino acids.